This T cell receptor (beta chain) was found in a study of shared clonotypes between healthy human individuals. Study at large: The study drew on a couple of women and a few men aged 18 to 49 as donors.

The study separated CD4+ cells into CD45RA+ naive and CD45RA-negative memory subsets. Study-wide results and limits: Generation probabilities of non-shared clonotypes were lower (relative to those shared by all four donors).

Genomic DNA of each subset was evenly split across several immunoSEQ plates. Sequencing was performed with immunoSEQ multiplex PCR; in TCRdb, only in-frame clones are kept and a portion is missing. The sample includes millions of clones, roughly 95% of them seen just once. In regard to this clone: Its antigen remains unknown.

The CDR3 is 14 residues long. Germline CDR1 and CDR2: MNHNY and SVGAGI (reference sequence). Trimming removed 7 bases from V and 0 bases from J, with 11 bases in between. Sample: naive CD4+ T cells sorted from blood. Subset: CD45RA+ positively selected. The chain carries TRBV6-6 and TRBJ2-3, with D maybe TRBD2 (6 bases). The sequence came from a man between 18 and 29 years old in good health. DNA for the CDR3: TGTGCCAGCATTCGTAGCGGAAGCACAGATACGCAGTATTTT. Protein product: CASIRSGSTDTQYF.